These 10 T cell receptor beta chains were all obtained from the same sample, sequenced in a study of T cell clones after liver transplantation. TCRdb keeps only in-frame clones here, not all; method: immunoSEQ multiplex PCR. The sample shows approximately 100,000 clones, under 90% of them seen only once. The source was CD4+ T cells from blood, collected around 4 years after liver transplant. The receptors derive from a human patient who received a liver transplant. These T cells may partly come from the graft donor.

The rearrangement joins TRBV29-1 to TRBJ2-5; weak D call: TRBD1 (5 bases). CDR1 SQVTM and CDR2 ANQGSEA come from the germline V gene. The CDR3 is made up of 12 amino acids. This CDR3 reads CRPAGLEETQYF. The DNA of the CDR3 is TGCAGACCTGCAGGGCTCGAAGAGACCCAGTACTTC.

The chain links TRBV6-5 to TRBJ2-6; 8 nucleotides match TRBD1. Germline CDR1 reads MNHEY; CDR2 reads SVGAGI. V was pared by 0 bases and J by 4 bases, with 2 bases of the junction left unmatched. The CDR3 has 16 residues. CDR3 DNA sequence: TGTGCCAGCAGTTACTCGGACAGGGTCGGGGCCAACGTCCTGACTTTC. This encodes CASSYSDRVGANVLTF.

The CDR3 loop is CASSFRYNYGYTF. As DNA, the CDR3 is TGTGCCAGCAGTTTCCGCTATAACTATGGCTACACCTTC. The V call is TRBV5-8, the J call TRBJ1-2; D call uncertain. V shed 5 bases and J shed 1 base, with 9 bases lying between them. The CDR3 totals 13 residues. Germline CDR1 is SGHTS and CDR2 is YDEGEE. The variable domain in full, with the rest retrieved from reference TRBV5-8 and TRBJ1-2, is EAGVTQSPTHLIKTRGQQATLRCSPISGHTSVYWYQQALGLGLQFLLWYDEGEERNRGNFPPRFSGRQFPNYSSELNVNALELEDSALYLCASSFRYNYGYTFGSGTRLTVV.

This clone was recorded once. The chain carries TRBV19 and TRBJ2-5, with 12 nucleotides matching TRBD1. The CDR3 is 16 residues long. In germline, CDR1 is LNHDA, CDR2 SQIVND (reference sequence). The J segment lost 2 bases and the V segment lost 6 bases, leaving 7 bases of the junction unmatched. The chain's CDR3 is CASSLGTGGVQETQYF. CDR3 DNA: TGTGCCAGTAGCCTCGGGACAGGGGGCGTACAAGAGACCCAGTACTTC.

The CDR3 here is CASTVRNDLQETQYF. CDR3 nucleotides: TGTGCCAGCACCGTACGGAATGACCTCCAAGAGACCCAGTACTTC. J is TRBJ2-5 and V is TRBV7-9, with D unclear. CDR3 length: 15 residues. Trimming stripped 7 bases from V and 1 base from J, with 16 bases between. The germline gives CDR1 SEHNR, CDR2 FQNEAQ (reference sequence).

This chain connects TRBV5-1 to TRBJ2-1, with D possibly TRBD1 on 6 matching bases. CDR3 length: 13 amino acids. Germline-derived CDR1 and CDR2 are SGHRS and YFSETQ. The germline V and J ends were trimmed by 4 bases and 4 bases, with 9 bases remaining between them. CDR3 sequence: CASSPQGYNEQFF. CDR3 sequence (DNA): TGCGCCAGCAGCCCCCAGGGGTACAATGAGCAGTTCTTC.

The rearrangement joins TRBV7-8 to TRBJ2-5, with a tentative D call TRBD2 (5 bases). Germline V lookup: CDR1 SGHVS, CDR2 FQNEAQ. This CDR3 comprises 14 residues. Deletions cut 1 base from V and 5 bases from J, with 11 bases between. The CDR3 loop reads CASSLGGMEETQYF. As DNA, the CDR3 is TGTGCCAGCAGCTTAGGAGGGATGGAGGAGACCCAGTACTTC.

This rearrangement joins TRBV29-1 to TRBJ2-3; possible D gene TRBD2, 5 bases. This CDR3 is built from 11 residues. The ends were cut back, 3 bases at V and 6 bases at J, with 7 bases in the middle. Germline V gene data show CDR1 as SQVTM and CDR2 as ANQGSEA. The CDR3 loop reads CSVDSGDTQYF. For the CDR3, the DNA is TGCAGCGTTGATTCGGGGGATACGCAGTATTTT.

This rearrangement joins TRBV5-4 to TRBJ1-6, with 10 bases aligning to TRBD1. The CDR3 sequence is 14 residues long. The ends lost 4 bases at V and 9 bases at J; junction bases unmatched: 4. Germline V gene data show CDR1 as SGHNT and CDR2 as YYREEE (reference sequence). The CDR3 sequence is CASSPTGGRSPLHF. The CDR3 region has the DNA TGTGCCAGCAGCCCGACAGGGGGCCGTTCACCCCTCCACTTT.

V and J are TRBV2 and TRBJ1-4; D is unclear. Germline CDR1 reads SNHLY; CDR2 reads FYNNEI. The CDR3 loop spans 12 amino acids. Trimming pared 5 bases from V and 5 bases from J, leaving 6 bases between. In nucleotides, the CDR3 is TGTGCCAGCAGTCTTGTCAATGAAAAACTGTTTTTT. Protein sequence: CASSLVNEKLFF.